This T cell receptor beta chain was documented in a study of a mutant IDH1 vaccine in newly diagnosed glioma. Study-wide context: Sex distribution of treated patients was approximately 62% male and approximately 38% female; mean age was around 40 years. Former treatment meant radiotherapy, temozolomide, or both; the majority had gotten both. Study results and caveats: Top-clonotype changes in peripheral T cells seemed unrelated to pseudoprogression.

With regard to this clone: As yet, its antigen is unknown.

V was shortened by 4 bases and J by 1 base, with 9 bases between the two germline ends. The CDR3 is 13 amino acids. Germline assignment: CDR1 SGHRS and CDR2 YFSETQ. Some clones are missing from TCRdb's copy, which holds only in-frame ones; the method was immunoSEQ multiplex PCR. Altogether about 38,000 clones are present, 78% being singletons, with the ten largest covering 5.5%. The time point was: week 5, during vaccination. Every vaccine dose comprised 300 ug of mutant IDH1 20-mer peptide plus topical imiquimod. The rearrangement uses TRBV5-1 and TRBJ2-7; maybe TRBD1 (6 bases). This sample comprised PBMCs, obtained from a glioma patient whose treatment included an IDH1 peptide vaccine. The clonotype originates from a man in his forties or fifties with glioma. In DNA form, the CDR3 reads TGCGCCAGCAGCCTGACAGGATCCTACGAGCAGTACTTC. Translation gives CASSLTGSYEQYF.